A single T cell receptor beta chain is shown here with its context. Its antigen is currently not known. Base qualities are not provided; no much larger clone lies one nucleotide away. The immunoSEQ Assay, a bias-controlled multiplex PCR, was used to amplify TCRbeta CDR3 regions from genomic DNA. The authors' analysis ran thus. The number of nucleated cells in each sample was estimated from the amplification of reference gene primers within the assay. To quantify the absolute abundance of each unique TCRbeta CDR3 rearrangement, sequence reads were collapsed and filtered. For each sample, productive Simpson clonality was calculated as the square root of Simpson's diversity index over productive rearrangements. The immuneACCESS repertoire file appears here via TCRdb, limited to in-frame rearrangements. These files lack a portion of the clones; in checked studies, under half of the deficit traces to unresolved V genes, and the cause of the others is not known. V, J and clone size are those of that table, while D and trimming were read from the DNA. For this sample there are 150,000 to 200,000 clones; 70% to 90% appear just once. The biggest ten clones account for 0.99% of the sample.

Collaborating institutions collected whole blood in K2EDTA tubes following their own protocols. For TCRbeta analysis, collaborator samples were shipped as frozen whole blood, as isolated PBMCs, or as DNA extracted from either sample type. The record originates from a study of blood T cell repertoires in COVID-19 (dated by TCRdb to the early 2020s). In the study overall: Samples covering the acute and convalescent phases of COVID-19 were provided by collaborators in the United States, Italy and Spain. The prospective study material was composed of cDNA or gDNA derived from T cells, B-cell-depleted T cells, or PBMCs. Deeply sampled blood TCRbeta repertoires from subjects exposed to, actively infected with, or recovered from COVID-19 were included in the dataset. The repertoires were released in a freely available public database intended as a resource for research on the immune response to SARS-CoV-2. Samples were obtained from the ongoing ImmuneRACE study (first 160 participants) and from about 1,300 subjects provided by 6 global collaborators. The sample metadata nearly always contained a de-identified subject ID, COVID-19 status, age in years and sex. Where available, HLA class I and class II types were obtained from metadata supplied by the sample provider rather than from assay-based typing. On the study overall, not on this receptor specifically: The amount of clinical and demographic metadata varied by source and participant and was provided uncurated.

The source material was peripheral blood. The origin of this receptor is a man aged 18 to 29 with acute or convalescent COVID-19.

CDR3 reads: CASKGTVGNQPQHF. The nucleotides are TGCGCCAGCAAAGGGACAGTAGGCAATCAGCCCCAGCATTTT. This chain joins TRBV4-1 to TRBJ1-5, with 7 bases in between that match TRBD1. Clipping removes 7 bases from V and 2 bases from J, with 5 as the unmatched junction base count. From the germline V gene, CDR1 is MGHRA and CDR2 is YSYEKL. The CDR3 measures 14 amino acids from cysteine to phenylalanine. Just CDR3 DNA is preserved here, 42 bases in frame from base 1.